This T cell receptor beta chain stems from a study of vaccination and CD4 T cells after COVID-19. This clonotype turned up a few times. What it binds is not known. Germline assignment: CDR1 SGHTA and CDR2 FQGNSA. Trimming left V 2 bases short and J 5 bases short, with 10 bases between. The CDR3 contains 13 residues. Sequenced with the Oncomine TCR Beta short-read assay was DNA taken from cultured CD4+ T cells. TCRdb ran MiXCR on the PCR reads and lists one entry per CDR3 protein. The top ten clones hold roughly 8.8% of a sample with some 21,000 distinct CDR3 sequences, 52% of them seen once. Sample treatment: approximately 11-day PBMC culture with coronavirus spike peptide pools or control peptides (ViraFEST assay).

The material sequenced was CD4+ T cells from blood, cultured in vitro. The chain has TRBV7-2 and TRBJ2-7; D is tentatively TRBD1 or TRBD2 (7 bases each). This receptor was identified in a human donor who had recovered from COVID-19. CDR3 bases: TGTGCCAGCAGCTTACAGGGGGGGAACGAGCAGTACTTC. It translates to CASSLQGGNEQYF.